This passage covers 23 T cell receptor beta chains from one sample sequenced in a study of patients and donors after allogeneic stem cell transplantation. TCRdb reanalysed the RT-PCR reads using MiXCR and keeps one entry per CDR3 protein. The sample lists about 230,000 distinct CDR3 sequences; 13% to 15% were seen once. The sequenced sample consisted of blood, either unsorted or a sorted T cell fraction (not recorded which). The receptors stem from a human donor who was either an allogeneic HSCT recipient or a stem cell or donor lymphocyte infusion donor (not recorded which). It is not recorded whose cells these are; they may come from a transplant donor.

This clonotype was recorded a few times. The genes are TRBV19 and TRBJ2-3, with D perhaps assigned TRBD1 or TRBD2 (6 bases each). The CDR3 runs to 16 residues. V lost 0 bases, J lost 3 bases, and 13 bases lay in between. Per germline, CDR1 LNHDA and CDR2 SQIVND (reference sequence). The CDR3 nucleotides read TGTGCCAGTAGTATAGAATCCAGGGGAGGTACAGATACGCAGTATTTT. Amino acids: CASSIESRGGTDTQYF.

This clonotype was counted ten times or more. The V and J genes are TRBV20-1 and TRBJ1-5; D may be TRBD1 (5 bases). Between the trimmed V and J ends, which lost 6 bases and 0 bases, there was a span of 15 bases. The germline CDR1 and CDR2 sequences are DFQATT and SNEGSKA (reference sequence). The CDR3 contains 15 residues. The CDR3 bases are TGCAGTGCCTCAGACGGGGCTTATAGCAATCAGCCCCAGCATTTT. It codes for CSASDGAYSNQPQHF.

In regard to this clonotype: Germline and junction disagree at one end, which may indicate a read error. The chain uses TRBV29-1 and TRBJ2-3, with D perhaps TRBD1 (6 bases). CDR1 is SQVTM, CDR2 ANQGSEA, per germline. The CDR3 consists of 14 residues. The CDR3 spells CSVDRGPSTDTQYF. The CDR3 DNA is TGCAGCGTTGACAGGGGACCCAGCACGGATACGCAGTATTTT.

Only a few counts were recorded for this clonotype. The chain carries TRBV10-2 and TRBJ2-3; D is uncertain. V was pared by 3 bases and J by 4 bases, with 8 bases between. The germline CDR1 and CDR2 sequences are WSHSY and SAAADI. This CDR3 has 13 residues. CDR3: CASSDLPPDTQYF. The CDR3 coding sequence is TGCGCCAGCAGTGACCTACCCCCAGATACGCAGTATTTT.

There are many counts of this clonotype. CDR3 sequence (DNA): TGTGCCAGCAGCACCAGGACTACTAATGGCTACACCTTC. As protein: CASSTRTTNGYTF. The chain recombines TRBV7-2 with TRBJ1-2, with D unclear. V was cut by 5 bases and J by 6 bases, with 13 bases left in between. The germline gives CDR1 SGHTA, CDR2 FQGNSA. This CDR3 spans 13 amino acids.

This clonotype was counted only a few times. The chain carries TRBV5-1 and TRBJ2-6; either TRBD1 or TRBD2 may fit D (5 bases each). The V gene lost 0 bases and the J gene lost 0 bases, with 13 bases spanning the gap. Germline CDR1 and CDR2: SGHRS and YFSETQ. This CDR3 is 18 amino acids long. CDR3 region: CASSLDGTLSSGANVLTF. The DNA for the CDR3 is TGCGCCAGCAGCTTGGATGGGACCTTAAGCTCTGGGGCCAACGTCCTGACTTTC.

This clonotype was counted a few times. This chain links TRBV6-1 with TRBJ2-1; 7 bases line up with TRBD2. V lost 7 bases and J lost 5; bases outside the gene matches: 11. CDR3 length: 15 amino acids. Germline CDR1 is MNHNS and CDR2 is SASEGT. CDR3 in DNA: TGTGCCAGCAAACGGGGAGGGAATCGAAACAATGAGCAGTTCTTC. Its protein product is CASKRGGNRNNEQFF.

As for this clonotype: This may come from a read error, since a much larger clone is one base off. This rearrangement joins TRBV3-1 to TRBJ2-1; the D is unclear. CDR3 length equals 15 residues. CDR1 and CDR2 (germline): LGHDT, YNNKEL (reference sequence). Trimming shortened V by 1 base and J by 10 bases, and 17 bases separated the two germline ends. The CDR3 loop is CASSQGWDVSWEQFF. DNA of the CDR3: TGTGCCAGCAGCCAAGGGTGGGATGTTTCGTGGGAGCAGTTCTTC.

This clonotype was observed a handful of times. The chain joins TRBV20-1 to TRBJ1-5, with D maybe TRBD1 (5 bases). The ends were cut back, 3 bases at V and 1 base at J, with 13 bases in the middle. This CDR3 spans 15 amino acids. Germline values: CDR1 DFQATT, CDR2 SNEGSKA (reference sequence). The CDR3 sequence: CSASRGFGSNQPQHF. CDR3 DNA: TGCAGTGCTAGTAGGGGATTTGGGAGCAATCAGCCCCAGCATTTT.

This clonotype turned up a few times. The V and J genes are TRBV5-1 and TRBJ2-1; a weak D match, TRBD2 (5 bases). The CDR3 contains 16 residues. Germline lookup yields CDR1 SGHRS and CDR2 YFSETQ. Trimming stripped 0 bases from V and 1 base from J, with 11 bases between. Here the CDR3 reads CASSLVGGLSYNEQFF. Written as DNA, the CDR3 is TGCGCCAGCAGCTTGGTTGGCGGGTTATCCTACAATGAGCAGTTCTTC.

This clonotype was recorded once. V is TRBV11-3 and J is TRBJ2-3; TRBD2 matches at 14 bases. The CDR3 extends over 16 amino acids. The V gene end was trimmed by 5 bases and the J gene end by 5 bases; junction bases not matched to a gene: 6. Looked up from germline, CDR1 is SGHNT and CDR2 is YENEEA. The CDR3 DNA reads TGTGCCAGCAGCCCCGGACTAGCGGGGGGAAGAGATACGCAGTATTTT. It is translated as CASSPGLAGGRDTQYF.

V is TRBV6-6 and J is TRBJ1-4, with 7 bases aligning to TRBD1. V was pared by 7 bases and J by 8 bases, with 7 bases of the junction left unmatched. The germline V gene encodes CDR1 MNHNY and CDR2 SVGAGI (reference sequence). CDR3 length: 13 amino acids. CDR3 DNA sequence: TGTGCCAGCAACCATCAGGGGGACGAAAAACTGTTTTTT. It yields the protein CASNHQGDEKLFF.

This clonotype was detected a few times. At one of its ends the junction is not consistent with the germline gene, which may arise from a read error. The J gene is TRBJ1-1, the V gene TRBV7-9; the D is unclear. This CDR3 contains 13 residues. CDR1 and CDR2 from the germline V gene are SEHNR and FQNEAQ (reference sequence). CDR3 in amino acids: CASSLVPKTEVFF. In nucleotides, the CDR3 is TGTGCCAGCAGCTTAGTCCCGAAAACCGAAGTTTTCTTT.

This clonotype came up a few times. For the CDR3, the DNA is TGTGCCAGCAGCTTTGATGGGGGGCTGGGAACTGAAGCTTTCTTT. Translation gives CASSFDGGLGTEAFF. This chain links TRBV11-1 with TRBJ1-1; D possibly corresponds to TRBD1 (6 bases). Germline values: CDR1 SGHAT, CDR2 FQDESV (reference sequence). Trimming removed 3 bases from V and 5 bases from J, with 16 bases in between. The CDR3 extends over 15 amino acids.

This clonotype has more than one count but fewer than ten. The J gene is TRBJ2-5, the V gene TRBV3-1; a weak D match, TRBD2 (6 bases). Per the germline V gene, CDR1 is LGHDT and CDR2 is YNNKEL (reference sequence). The CDR3 is 13 residues long. V gave up 1 base and J gave up 5 bases, with 8 bases separating them. CDR3 in amino acids: CASSQAGRETQYF. The CDR3 nucleotides are TGTGCCAGCAGCCAAGCGGGGAGGGAGACCCAGTACTTC.

This chain connects TRBV4-1 to TRBJ1-5; weak D call: TRBD1 (6 bases). Trimming stripped 4 bases from V and 5 bases from J, with 18 bases between. This CDR3 is built from 16 residues. Germline loops: CDR1 MGHRA, CDR2 YSYEKL. The CDR3 nucleotides read TGCGCCAGCAGCCCGCTACAGGGTACGAGGTATCAGCCCCAGCATTTT. This translates into CASSPLQGTRYQPQHF.

This clonotype was seen a few times. The rearrangement links TRBV25-1 to TRBJ1-5; weak D call: TRBD1 (6 bases). CDR3 length: 14 amino acids. V lost 1 base and J lost 6, with 10 bases in between. Per germline, CDR1 MGHDK and CDR2 SYGVNS. This CDR3 reads CASSESGVGQPQHF. CDR3 sequence (DNA): TGTGCCAGCAGTGAATCAGGGGTAGGTCAGCCCCAGCATTTT.

V and J are TRBV12-1 and TRBJ2-7; the tabulated D call, TRBD2, remains unverified against the DNA. TRBV12-1 is flagged as a pseudogene. The CDR3 is made up of 15 amino acids. CDR3 amino acids: CASSFGAVYLYEQYF. CDR3 sequence (DNA): TGTGCCAGCAGCTTTGGAGCGGTATACCTCTACGAGCAGTACTTC.

This clonotype was counted many times. The chain uses TRBV2 and TRBJ2-1; TRBD2 aligns across 15 bases. This CDR3 has 15 residues. Trimming took 4 bases from V and 7 from J; bases not matched to a gene: 2. From germline, CDR1 is SNHLY and CDR2 FYNNEI. The CDR3 nucleotides read TGTGCCAGCAGTGGGACTAGCGGGAGGGTTAATGAGCAGTTCTTC. It translates to CASSGTSGRVNEQFF.

This rearrangement joins TRBV10-3 to TRBJ2-1; the D gene is possibly TRBD2 (5 bases). Trimming removed 4 bases at V and 0 bases at J, with 13 bases between. The CDR3 contains 16 residues. Per the germline V gene, CDR1 is ENHRY and CDR2 is SYGVKD. In nucleotides, the CDR3 is TGTGCCATCAGTGGTCAGGACTCGAGCTCCTACAATGAGCAGTTCTTC. Translation: CAISGQDSSSYNEQFF.

This clonotype came up a few times. The chain joins TRBV6-1 to TRBJ2-2; perhaps TRBD2 as D (5 bases). Between the trimmed V and J ends, which lost 4 bases and 3 bases, there was a span of 9 bases. The germline V gene has CDR1 MNHNS and CDR2 SASEGT. This CDR3 has 14 amino acids. The DNA for the CDR3 is TGTGCCAGCAGTGTTCGGGGTGACACCGGGGAGCTGTTTTTT. This sequence encodes CASSVRGDTGELFF.

This clonotype was observed once. This chain uses TRBV5-1 with TRBJ2-7; TRBD2 is a possible D gene (7 bases). The V and J ends lost 3 bases and 1 base respectively, with 14 bases between them. The CDR3 contains 15 residues. Looked up from germline, CDR1 is SGHRS and CDR2 is YFSETQ. CDR3: CASSWGGRGSYEQYF. CDR3 nucleotide sequence: TGCGCCAGCAGCTGGGGGGGGCGGGGATCCTACGAGCAGTACTTC.

This clonotype was observed a handful of times. The chain combines TRBV5-4 with TRBJ2-1, with 9 bases fitting TRBD2. J gave up 1 base and V 3 bases, and 14 bases lay outside the gene matches. The CDR3 length is 19 residues. Germline V CDR1 and CDR2: SGHNT, YYREEE (reference sequence). CDR3 sequence reads: CASSWGYSGRSISYNEQFF. CDR3 bases: TGTGCCAGCAGCTGGGGTTATAGCGGGAGATCTATATCCTACAATGAGCAGTTCTTC.